These T cell receptor beta chains were read from a single sample in a study of blood T cell repertoires in COVID-19. TCRdb keeps only in-frame clones here, not all; method: immunoSEQ multiplex PCR. The table shows about 51,000 clones, with just over 85% occurring only once. The sequencing sample was made of peripheral blood. The source of these receptors is a man at least 80 years old with active COVID-19. CDR3s include the opening cysteine and the closing phenylalanine or tryptophan. D genes are given only for firm matches. The listing skips clone size in some rows; elsewhere it reads once, few, many or a size class.

J: TRBJ2-3; size: .; D: .; V: TRBV19; CDR3: CASKAEAGTDTQYF; DNA: TGTGCCAGTAAAGCGGAGGCGGGCACAGATACGCAGTATTTT
J: TRBJ1-6; size: .; D: .; V: TRBV9; CDR3: CASSVSVSLSYNSPLHF; DNA: TGTGCCAGCAGCGTCTCCGTGTCTCTCTCCTATAATTCACCCCTCCACTTT
J: TRBJ2-5; size: .; D: TRBD2; V: TRBV9; CDR3: CASSRRSKREEETQYF; DNA: TGTGCCAGCAGCCGTAGGTCCAAGCGGGAGGAAGAGACCCAGTACTTC
J: TRBJ2-1; size: .; D: .; V: TRBV12-3/TRBV12-4; CDR3: CASSIGTSQRQFF; DNA: TGTGCCAGCAGTATAGGGACTTCCCAACGGCAGTTCTTC
J: TRBJ2-7; size: .; D: TRBD1; V: TRBV4-1; CDR3: CASSQPTGGAYEQYF; DNA: TGCGCCAGCAGCCAGCCTACAGGGGGAGCCTACGAGCAGTACTTC
J: TRBJ1-5; size: .; D: .; V: TRBV4-1; CDR3: CASSPTGVDNQPQHF; DNA: TGCGCCAGCAGCCCCACGGGGGTTGACAATCAGCCCCAGCATTTT
J: TRBJ1-4; size: .; D: .; V: TRBV2; CDR3: CASSETGKLFF; DNA: TGTGCCAGCAGTGAAACAGGAAAACTGTTTTTT
J: TRBJ2-1; size: once; D: .; V: TRBV27; CDR3: CASRQGGGDYNEQFF; DNA: TGTGCCAGCAGACAGGGAGGGGGAGACTACAATGAGCAGTTCTTC
J: TRBJ2-7; size: .; D: .; V: TRBV12-2; CDR3: CASRSSSGTVKLPSVETYEQYF; DNA: TGTGCAAGTCGCTCTAGTTCTGGGACAGTGAAATTACCGTCAGTGGAGACTTACGAGCAGTACTTC
J: TRBJ2-2; size: .; D: .; V: TRBV4-3; CDR3: CASSQERGTPSTFF; DNA: TGCGCCAGCAGCCAAGAAAGGGGAACTCCCTCAACGTTTTTT
J: TRBJ2-5; size: .; D: .; V: TRBV9; CDR3: CASSESGLGGTQYF; DNA: TGTGCCAGCAGCGAGTCGGGACTCGGGGGGACCCAGTACTTC
J: TRBJ2-1; size: .; D: .; V: TRBV28; CDR3: CASRQGLYNEQFF; DNA: TGTGCCAGCAGACAGGGTCTCTACAATGAGCAGTTCTTC
J: TRBJ1-1; size: .; D: TRBD1; V: TRBV4-1; CDR3: CASTPTIPGQRTTEAFF; DNA: TGCGCCAGCACCCCTACGATCCCGGGACAGAGAACCACTGAAGCTTTCTTT
J: TRBJ2-5; size: .; D: TRBD2; V: TRBV18; CDR3: CASSPPGLEETQYF; DNA: TGTGCCAGCTCACCGCCGGGACTAGAGGAGACCCAGTACTTC
J: TRBJ2-3; size: .; D: TRBD2; V: TRBV11-2; CDR3: CASCLWGGDTQYF; DNA: TGTGCCAGCTGCCTCTGGGGGGGAGATACGCAGTATTTT
J: TRBJ2-1; size: .; D: TRBD2; V: TRBV7-2; CDR3: CASSSSGRVYNEQFF; DNA: TGTGCCAGCAGCTCGAGCGGGAGGGTTTACAATGAGCAGTTCTTC
J: TRBJ2-7; size: .; D: TRBD1; V: TRBV28; CDR3: CASSVGQGLYF; DNA: TGTGCCAGCAGTGTCGGACAGGGTCTGTACTTC
J: TRBJ2-7; size: .; D: .; V: TRBV25-1; CDR3: CASSKQGLSYEQYF; DNA: TGTGCCAGCAGTAAGCAGGGGCTTTCCTACGAGCAGTACTTC
J: TRBJ2-1; size: .; D: TRBD1; V: TRBV7-2; CDR3: CASSPRGPGRQFF; DNA: TGTGCCAGCAGCCCCAGGGGGCCGGGGAGGCAGTTCTTC
J: TRBJ1-2; size: .; D: .; V: TRBV19; CDR3: CASSIVQDRNYGYTF; DNA: TGTGCCAGTAGTATAGTTCAGGATAGGAACTATGGCTACACCTTC
J: TRBJ2-5; size: .; D: TRBD1; V: TRBV6-2/TRBV6-3; CDR3: CASSTQEDRGRETQYF; DNA: TGTGCCAGCAGTACCCAGGAGGACAGGGGCAGAGAGACCCAGTACTTC
J: TRBJ1-2; size: .; D: .; V: TRBV6-5; CDR3: CASRTGRGYTF; DNA: TGTGCCAGCAGGACAGGCCGAGGCTACACCTTC
J: TRBJ2-7; size: .; D: .; V: TRBV7-6; CDR3: CASSRSAGSEQYF; DNA: TGTGCCAGCAGCCGTAGTGCGGGGTCCGAGCAGTACTTC
J: TRBJ2-5; size: .; D: TRBD2; V: TRBV28; CDR3: CASSLFRGLAGVGRETQYF; DNA: TGTGCCAGCAGTTTATTTCGGGGACTAGCGGGAGTTGGGCGAGAGACCCAGTACTTC